The sequence of this T cell receptor beta chain was determined in a study of blood T cell repertoires in COVID-19. The protocol was immunoSEQ multiplex PCR, while the TCRdb copy is restricted to in-frame clones and leaves out a portion. Here the sample spans 150,000 to 200,000 clones, roughly four fifths being singletons. The CDR3 runs to 12 residues. Trimming removed 4 bases at V and 8 bases at J, with 11 bases between. The germline V gene has CDR1 SGHTA and CDR2 FQGNSA. Sequenced: PBMCs or T cells enriched from blood (not recorded which). The rearrangement uses TRBV7-2 and TRBJ1-2, with D perhaps TRBD1 (5 bases). The TCR originated in a man aged 45 to 65 who had recovered from COVID-19. CDR3 sequence (DNA): TGTGCCAGCAGCTCTCCGGCAGGGGGCTACACCTTC. Translating it yields CASSSPAGGYTF.